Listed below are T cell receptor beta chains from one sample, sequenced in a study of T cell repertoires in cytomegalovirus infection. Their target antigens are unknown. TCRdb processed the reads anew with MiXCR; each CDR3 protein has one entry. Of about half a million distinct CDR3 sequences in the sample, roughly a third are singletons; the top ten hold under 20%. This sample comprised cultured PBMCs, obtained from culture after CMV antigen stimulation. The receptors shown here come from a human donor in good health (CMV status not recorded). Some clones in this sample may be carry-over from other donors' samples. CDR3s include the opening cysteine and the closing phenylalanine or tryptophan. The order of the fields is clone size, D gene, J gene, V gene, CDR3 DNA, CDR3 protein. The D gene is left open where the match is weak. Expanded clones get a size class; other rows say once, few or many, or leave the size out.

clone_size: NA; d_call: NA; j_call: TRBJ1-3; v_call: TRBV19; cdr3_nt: TGTGCCAGTAGTATTGAGGATGCTGGAAACACCATATATTTT; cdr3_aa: CASSIEDAGNTIYF
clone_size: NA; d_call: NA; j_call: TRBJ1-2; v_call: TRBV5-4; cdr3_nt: TGTGCCAGCAGCTCCACTGGGGGCCGCTATGGCTACACCTTC; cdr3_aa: CASSSTGGRYGYTF
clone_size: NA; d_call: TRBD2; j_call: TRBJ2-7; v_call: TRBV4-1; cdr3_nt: TGTGCCAGCAGCCAAGTTGGGACTAGCGGAGCCTCCTACGAGCAGTACTTC; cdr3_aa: CASSQVGTSGASYEQYF
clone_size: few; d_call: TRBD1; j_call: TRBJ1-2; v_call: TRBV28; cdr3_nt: TGTGCCAGTATCAACAGGGGTTTCTATGGCTACACCTTC; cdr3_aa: CASINRGFYGYTF
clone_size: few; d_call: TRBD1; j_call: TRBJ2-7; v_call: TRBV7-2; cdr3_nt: TGTGCCAGCAGCCCCCTGACAGGGGCCACCTACGAGCAGTACTTC; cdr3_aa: CASSPLTGATYEQYF
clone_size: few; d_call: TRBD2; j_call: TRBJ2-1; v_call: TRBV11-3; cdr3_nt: TGTGCCAGCAGCCGAAGGGCCCTAGCGGAGGACAATGAGCAGTTCTTC; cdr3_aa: CASSRRALAEDNEQFF
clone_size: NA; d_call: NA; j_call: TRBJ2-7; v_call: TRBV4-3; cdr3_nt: TGCGCCAGCAGCCAAGGAATGGGGTCTGGGGTGTCCTACGAGCAGTACTTC; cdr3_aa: CASSQGMGSGVSYEQYF
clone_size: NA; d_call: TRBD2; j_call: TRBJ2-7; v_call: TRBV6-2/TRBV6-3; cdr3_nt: TGTGCCAGCAGTTCCCTAGCGGGAGTCCCCAACGAGCAGTACTTC; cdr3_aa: CASSSLAGVPNEQYF
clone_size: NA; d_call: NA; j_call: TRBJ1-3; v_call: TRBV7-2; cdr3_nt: TGTGCCAGCAGCCTGGGGAGACCTGGAAACACCATATATTTT; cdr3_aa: CASSLGRPGNTIYF
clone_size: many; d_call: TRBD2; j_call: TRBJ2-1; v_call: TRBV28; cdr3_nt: TGTGCCAGCAGGGATACTAGCGGACCCTACAATGAGCAGTTCTTC; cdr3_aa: CASRDTSGPYNEQFF
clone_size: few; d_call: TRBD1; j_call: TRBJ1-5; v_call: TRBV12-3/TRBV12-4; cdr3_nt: TGTGCCAGCAGTGGCTCAGGGGGTTGGCAGCCCCAGCATTTT; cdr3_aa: CASSGSGGWQPQHF
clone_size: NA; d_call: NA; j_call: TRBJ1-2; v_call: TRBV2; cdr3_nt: TGTGCCAGCAGCGGCGGTTCTTTGCCTTTTGGCTACACCTTC; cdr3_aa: CASSGGSLPFGYTF